This T cell receptor beta chain was retrieved from a study of CD8 T cells in Susac syndrome. V dropped 4 bases and J dropped 6; count of bases not matched to a gene: 7. The germline CDR1 and CDR2 sequences are SGHNT and YYREEE (reference sequence). This CDR3 comprises 14 residues. Negative isolation was applied to CD8+ and CD4+ T cells, and FACS enrichment was applied to TEMRA cells. When the RNA was reverse transcribed, random hexamers were used with an input of about 0.5 to 1 ug. Coverage of TCR beta CDR3 amplification by immunoSEQ multiplex PCR extended to 54 Vbeta and 13 Jbeta. MiXCR was run by TCRdb on the immunoSEQ multiplex PCR reads, yielding one entry per CDR3 protein. The data contain hundreds of thousands of distinct CDR3 sequences, 92% of them seen just once; the ten biggest clones take up about 0.15%.

The sequenced sample was CD8+ T cells from PBMCs. This TCR came from a human donor with multiple sclerosis. This chain joins TRBV5-4 and TRBJ2-7; 10 bases line up with TRBD2. DNA for the CDR3: TGTGCCAGCAGCCCTCTAGCGGGAGCCGCCGAGCAGTACTTC. Translated: CASSPLAGAAEQYF.